These 25 T cell receptor beta chains came from one sample sequenced in a study of human T cells and chemical hapten exposure. One entry per CDR3 protein results from TCRdb running MiXCR on the RACE reads. This table holds 50,000 to 70,000 distinct CDR3 sequences, 9.5% to 15% found once. Described time point: patch test 3, about 24 weeks after DPC sensitization. Treatment given: therapeutic diphenylcyclopropenone sensitization with weekly scalp DPC. The sequencing here drew on whole blood, taken in connection with sensitization to the hapten diphenylcyclopropenone (DPC). These receptors were collected from a man aged 25 to 40 with alopecia areata. Some clones in this sample may be carry-over from other donors' samples.

The V call is TRBV24-1, the J call TRBJ1-2, with a tentative D call TRBD1 (6 bases). This CDR3 is built from 14 residues. The germline CDR1 and CDR2 sequences are KGHDR and SFDVKD. Deletions cut 5 bases from V and 4 bases from J, with 13 bases between. The CDR3 region is CATSAGASFYGYTF. In nucleotides, the CDR3 is TGTGCCACCAGTGCAGGGGCCTCCTTCTATGGCTACACCTTC.

This clonotype was detected ten times or more. This chain uses TRBV29-1 with TRBJ1-2; 7 bases agree with TRBD1. Germline CDR1 is SQVTM and CDR2 is ANQGSEA. Losses at the gene ends were 4 bases for V and 8 bases for J; bases not matched to a gene: 16. This CDR3 has 15 residues. CDR3 sequence reads: CSVAPHLRQGEGYTF. The CDR3 bases are TGCAGCGTTGCCCCTCATCTTAGACAGGGTGAAGGCTACACCTTC.

The rearrangement uses TRBV7-2 and TRBJ1-4; TRBD1 agrees at 8 bases. V shed 5 bases and J 8 bases; nucleotides not matched to a gene: 7. The length of the CDR3 is 14 residues. Germline CDR1 reads SGHTA; CDR2 reads FQGNSA. The CDR3 loop is CASSEDRGREKLFF. The CDR3 DNA follows: TGTGCCAGCAGCGAAGACAGGGGTAGAGAAAAACTGTTTTTT. The full variable domain, with the rest looked up from reference TRBV7-2 and TRBJ1-4, is GAGVSQSPSNKVTEKGKDVELRCDPISGHTALYWYRQSLGQGLEFLIYFQGNSAPDKSGLPSDRFSAERTGGSVSTLTIQRTQQEDSAVYLCASSEDRGREKLFFGSGTQLSVL.

This chain links TRBV5-1 with TRBJ2-3; D is ambiguous. V was cut by 1 base and J by 5 bases, with 2 bases left in between. From germline, CDR1 is SGHRS and CDR2 YFSETQ. The CDR3 covers 11 residues. CDR3: CASSLKDTQYF. The CDR3 DNA sequence: TGCGCCAGCAGCTTGAAAGATACGCAGTATTTT.

This clonotype was seen a few times. V gene TRBV6-1 combines with J gene TRBJ2-5; 7 bases are shared with TRBD2. With 5 bases clipped from V and 5 bases from J, the junction kept 11 bases outside the gene matches. Germline loops: CDR1 MNHNS, CDR2 SASEGT. This CDR3 spans 15 amino acids. The CDR3 region has the DNA TGTGCCAGCAGTCCCCGAAGGAGCGGGGCCGAGACCCAGTACTTC. This translates into CASSPRRSGAETQYF.

For this clonotype: It may be a read error: a sequence one base away is much more abundant. V and J are TRBV5-6 and TRBJ2-7; D possibly corresponds to TRBD1 (5 bases). The CDR3 length is 13 residues. CDR1 and CDR2 from the germline V gene are SGHDT and YYEEEE. This chain's CDR3 is CASTLGQTYKQYF. The CDR3 region has the DNA TGTGCCAGCACTTTGGGGCAGACCTACAAGCAGTACTTC.

In this sample, this clonotype turned up many times. V gene TRBV5-6 combines with J gene TRBJ1-5, with TRBD1 matching over 7 bases. CDR1 and CDR2 (germline): SGHDT, YYEEEE. CDR3 length equals 14 residues. Germline trimming cut 4 bases from V and 2 bases from J; bases unmatched to any gene: 3. CDR3 in amino acids: CASSLDRGNQPQHF. DNA for the CDR3: TGTGCCAGCAGCCTCGACAGGGGCAATCAGCCCCAGCATTTT.

This clonotype was counted between two and nine times. This chain connects TRBV18 to TRBJ2-7; D gene uncertain. Germline values: CDR1 KGHSH, CDR2 LQKENI. This CDR3 spans 13 amino acids. Deletions cut 6 bases from V and 1 base from J, with 10 bases between. The CDR3 here is CASSQDGSYEQYF. The CDR3 bases are TGTGCCAGCTCCCAGGACGGGTCCTACGAGCAGTACTTC.

The V gene is TRBV6-2 or TRBV6-3, the J gene TRBJ1-5; no clear D. Germline V gene data show CDR1 as MNHEY and CDR2 as SVGEGT. Trimming left V 6 bases short and J 4 bases short, with 7 bases between. This CDR3 spans 12 amino acids. This CDR3 is CASSQRNQPQHF. The CDR3 coding sequence is TGTGCCAGCAGCCAACGAAATCAGCCCCAGCATTTT.

This clonotype was seen only a few times. J is TRBJ2-7 and V is TRBV7-3; tentatively, D is TRBD1 (10 bases). Trimming pared 5 bases from V and 5 bases from J, leaving 19 bases between. CDR1 and CDR2 (germline): SGHTA, FQGTGA. The CDR3 contains 15 residues. CDR3 residues: CASSLAGQGRNEQYF. The DNA of the CDR3 is TGTGCCAGCAGCCTAGCGGGACAGGGGAGGAACGAGCAGTACTTC. Using reference TRBV7-3 and TRBJ2-7 for the parts outside the CDR3, the full variable domain is GAGVSQTPSNKVTEKGKYVELRCDPISGHTALYWYRQSLGQGPEFLIYFQGTGAADDSGLPNDRFFAVRPEGSVSTLKIQRTERGDSAVYLCASSLAGQGRNEQYFGPGTRLTVT.

This clonotype was seen many times. This chain uses TRBV7-3 with TRBJ1-1; D unresolved. Germline CDR1 and CDR2: SGHTA and FQGTGA. V was clipped by 0 bases and J by 3 bases, with 8 bases between them. There are 14 residues in the CDR3. The CDR3 DNA reads TGTGCCAGCAGCTTAACATTCGGTGACACTGAAGCTTTCTTT. Protein product: CASSLTFGDTEAFF.

This clonotype was seen ten or more times. The rearrangement links TRBV7-2 to TRBJ2-7; D remains unclear. Germline loops: CDR1 SGHTA, CDR2 FQGNSA. The CDR3 covers 15 residues. The V and J ends lost 4 bases and 5 bases respectively, with 18 bases between them. The CDR3 here is CASSSGRTPRHEQYF. The CDR3 bases are TGTGCCAGCAGCTCCGGACGAACCCCTAGGCACGAGCAGTACTTC.

This clonotype was seen at least ten times. This sequence joins TRBV9 and TRBJ2-7; TRBD1 is a possible D gene (5 bases). Per the germline V gene, CDR1 is SGDLS and CDR2 is YYNGEE. Trimming cost V 4 bases and J 2 bases, with 13 bases left between them. The CDR3 runs 14 residues. The CDR3 nucleotides read TGTGCCAGCAGCATGGGGCCAGTCGCCTACGAGCAGTACTTC. This gives the protein CASSMGPVAYEQYF. Full variable domain (rest looked up from reference TRBV9 and TRBJ2-7): DSGVTQTPKHLITATGQRVTLRCSPRSGDLSVYWYQQSLDQGLQFLIQYYNGEERAKGNILERFSAQQFPDLHSELNLSSLELGDSALYFCASSMGPVAYEQYFGPGTRLTVT.

This clonotype was recorded at least ten times. V usage is TRBV18 and J usage is TRBJ2-7; D may be TRBD1 or TRBD2 (5 bases each). V lost 1 base, J lost 1 base, and 11 bases lay in between. Germline CDR1 is KGHSH and CDR2 is LQKENI. The CDR3 is 15 residues long. CDR3 in DNA: TGTGCCAGCTCACCACAGGGCAGGGAGTCCTACGAGCAGTACTTC. Its translation: CASSPQGRESYEQYF.

On this clonotype: Since a much larger clone is just one base distant, this may be a read error. This chain connects TRBV29-1 to TRBJ1-2; TRBD1 might be the D (5 bases). The V gene lost 3 bases and the J gene lost 3 bases, with 5 bases spanning the gap. The V gene's germline CDR1 is SQVTM and CDR2 ANQGSEA. This CDR3 spans 11 amino acids. The CDR3 loop is CSVDRDYGYTF. The CDR3 coding sequence is TGCAGCGTTGACAGGGACTATGGCTACACCTTC.

This clonotype has a count of ten or more. This CDR3 reads CSVATSGGAGEQYF. The CDR3 DNA is TGCAGCGTTGCAACTAGCGGGGGGGCCGGAGAGCAGTACTTC. J is TRBJ2-7 and V is TRBV29-1; 13 positions agree with TRBD2. J gave up 7 bases and V 4 bases, and 7 bases lay outside the gene matches. Germline V gene sequence: CDR1 SQVTM, CDR2 ANQGSEA. CDR3 size: 14 residues.

The V and J genes are TRBV10-3 and TRBJ2-2; TRBD2 aligns across 10 bases. Germline CDR1 and CDR2: ENHRY and SYGVKD. The CDR3 has 14 amino acids. The ends lost 5 bases at V and 4 bases at J; junction bases unmatched: 1. Written as DNA, the CDR3 is TGTGCCATCAGTAGCGGGGGGGGCACCGGGGAGCTGTTTTTT. Translation gives CAISSGGGTGELFF.

This clonotype was picked up many times. V and J are TRBV6-5 and TRBJ2-5, with D maybe TRBD1 (6 bases). CDR3 length equals 13 residues. Germline V gene lookup returns CDR1 MNHEY and CDR2 SVGAGI. V was trimmed by 10 bases and J by 4 bases, leaving 16 bases between them. This CDR3 is CATHAQGTETQYF. Written as DNA, the CDR3 is TGTGCCACCCACGCCCAGGGGACAGAGACCCAGTACTTC.

This clonotype was counted at least ten times. The V gene is TRBV7-9, the J gene TRBJ1-1; D remains ambiguous. The length of the CDR3 is 13 residues. Trimming took off 1 base at V and 3 bases at J, with 6 bases between the two ends. Germline CDR1 reads SEHNR; CDR2 reads FQNEAQ (reference sequence). The CDR3, as DNA: TGTGCCAGCAGCTTAGAGGCGGACACTGAAGCTTTCTTT. Translated, it gives CASSLEADTEAFF.

This clonotype showed up just a few times. The rearrangement joins TRBV7-6 to TRBJ2-1; D is perhaps TRBD1 (5 bases). The ends were cut back, 4 bases at V and 1 base at J, with 20 bases in the middle. The CDR3 contains 18 residues. Germline V CDR1 and CDR2: SGHVS, FNYEAQ. The CDR3 sequence: CASSYLQVQAPSYNEQFF. The CDR3 DNA is TGTGCCAGCAGCTATCTACAAGTACAGGCTCCGTCCTACAATGAGCAGTTCTTC.

This clonotype was seen ten or more times. The chain links TRBV21-1 to TRBJ1-4; no DNA check was done on the table's D call, TRBD1. TRBV21-1 is reported as a pseudogene. The CDR3 runs 17 residues. The CDR3 spells CASSKAGQGSTNEKLFF. CDR3 coding DNA: TGTGCCAGCAGCAAAGCAGGACAGGGGTCAACTAATGAAAAACTGTTTTTT.

The V gene is TRBV7-6, the J gene TRBJ2-3, with 10 positions matching TRBD2. There are 18 residues in the CDR3. CDR1 is SGHVS and CDR2 is FNYEAQ in the germline V gene. J gave up 9 bases and V 5 bases, and 20 bases lay outside the gene matches. The CDR3 bases are TGTGCCAGCAGCGACAGCGAACTAGCGGGGATTACACAGATAACGCAGTATTTT. Translated, it gives CASSDSELAGITQITQYF. Looking up the rest from reference TRBV7-6 and TRBJ2-3 gives the full variable domain: GAGVSQSPRYKVTKRGQDVALRCDPISGHVSLYWYRQALGQGPEFLTYFNYEAQQDKSGLPNDRFSAERPEGSISTLTIQRTEQRDSAMYRCASSDSELAGITQITQYFGPGTRLTVL.

The V call is TRBV3-1, the J call TRBJ2-2; 9 bases align to TRBD2. Trimming cost V 1 base and J 0 bases; bases outside gene matches: 3. From germline, CDR1 is LGHDT and CDR2 YNNKEL (reference sequence). This CDR3 has 17 amino acids. CDR3 in DNA: TGTGCCAGCAGCCAAGGAAGACTAGCGGCGAACACCGGGGAGCTGTTTTTT. Its translation: CASSQGRLAANTGELFF.

This clonotype was observed a handful of times. The chain is built from TRBV29-1 and TRBJ2-2, with unresolved D. The germline V gene encodes CDR1 SQVTM and CDR2 ANQGSEA. V was pared by 4 bases and J by 0 bases, with 12 bases between. The CDR3 runs to 15 residues. CDR3 loop: CSVVVAAANTGELFF. Here the CDR3 DNA reads TGCAGCGTTGTTGTCGCGGCAGCGAACACCGGGGAGCTGTTTTTT.

The gene calls are TRBV11-2 and TRBJ2-3; 9 bases are a match to TRBD1. The CDR3 has 15 amino acids. Trimming at V came to 5 bases and at J to 6 bases, leaving 9 bases not matched to a gene. The germline V gene has CDR1 SGHAT and CDR2 FQNNGV. CDR3 in amino acids: CASSEQGAFPDTQYF. DNA of the CDR3: TGTGCCAGCAGCGAACAGGGGGCCTTCCCGGATACGCAGTATTTT.